This T cell receptor beta chain stems from a study of blood T cell repertoires in COVID-19 (dated by TCRdb to about 2020). Some background on the complete study: The collaborator samples originated in the United States, Italy and Spain and spanned the acute and convalescent phases of COVID-19. The material from the prospective study consisted of cDNA or gDNA derived from T cells, B-cell-depleted T cells, or PBMCs. Subjects who had been exposed to COVID-19, were actively infected with it, or had recovered from it provided the deeply sampled blood TCRbeta repertoires that made up the dataset. The repertoires were released in a freely available public database intended as a resource for research on the immune response to SARS-CoV-2. The samples were drawn from the first 160 participants of the ongoing ImmuneRACE study and from 950 to 1,500 subjects provided by 6 global collaborators. Sample metadata almost always included a de-identified subject ID, COVID-19 status, age in years and sex. Where available, HLA class I and class II types were obtained from metadata supplied by the sample provider rather than from assay-based typing.

The immunoSEQ Assay, a bias-controlled multiplex PCR, was used to amplify TCRbeta CDR3 regions from genomic DNA. The authors' analysis ran thus. Nucleated cell counts per sample were estimated from amplification of reference gene primers within the assay. To quantify the absolute abundance of each unique TCRbeta CDR3 rearrangement, sequence reads were collapsed and filtered. For each sample, productive Simpson clonality was calculated as the square root of Simpson's diversity index across productive rearrangements. Entries here come from immuneACCESS through TCRdb and include only in-frame sequences with V and J called. Some clones fail to appear in such tables; in the studies checked, an unresolved V gene covers under half of the shortfall, and the cause of the remainder is unknown. D and trimming were read from the DNA, whereas the V and J calls and clone size are those reported in that table. The sample table lists just under 150,000 clones, over 65% of them with a count of one. Around 5% of the sample comes from the top ten.

Paper-wide results and their limitations: Clinical and demographic metadata were provided uncurated, with the amount varying by source and participant.

For this clone: Its binding antigen is unknown. One base away there is no much larger clone; base qualities are not given.

The collaborating institutions used their own protocols to collect whole blood in K2EDTA tubes. Collaborator samples were shipped for TCRbeta analysis as frozen whole blood, isolated PBMCs, or DNA extracted from either sample type. V is trimmed back by 4 bases and J by 5 bases, and the junction contains 22 bases that no gene match accounts for. Spanning cysteine to phenylalanine, the CDR3 consists of 19 amino acids. Only the CDR3 part of the read is kept: 57 bases, read in frame from the first base. Sequences SGHNT (CDR1) and YYREEE (CDR2) are obtained from the germline V gene (reference sequence). The sequence derives from a human donor in a cohort sampled during active COVID-19. Sequencing was done on a sample of peripheral blood. The chain couples TRBV5-4 to TRBJ2-5, and TRBD1 matches 8 of the central bases. The encoded CDR3 is CASSVYRGPGGRGGETQYF. The sequenced DNA: TGTGCCAGCAGCGTGTACCGGGGCCCAGGGGGCCGAGGGGGGGAGACCCAGTACTTC.